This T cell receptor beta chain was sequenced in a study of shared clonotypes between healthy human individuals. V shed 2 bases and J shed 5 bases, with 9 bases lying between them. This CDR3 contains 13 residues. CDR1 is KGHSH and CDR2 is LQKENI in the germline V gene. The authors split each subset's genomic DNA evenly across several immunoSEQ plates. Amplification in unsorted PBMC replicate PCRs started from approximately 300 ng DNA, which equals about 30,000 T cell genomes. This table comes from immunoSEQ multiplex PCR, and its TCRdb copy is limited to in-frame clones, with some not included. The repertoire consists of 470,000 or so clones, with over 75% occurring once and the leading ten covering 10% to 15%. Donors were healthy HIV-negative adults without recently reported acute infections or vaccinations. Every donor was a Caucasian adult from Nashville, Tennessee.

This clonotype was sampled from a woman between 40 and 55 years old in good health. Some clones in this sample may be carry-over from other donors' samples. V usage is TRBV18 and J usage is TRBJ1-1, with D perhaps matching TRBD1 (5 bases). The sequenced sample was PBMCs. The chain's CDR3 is CASSPLSGTEAFF. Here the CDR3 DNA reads TGTGCCAGCTCACCATTATCAGGGACTGAAGCTTTCTTT.